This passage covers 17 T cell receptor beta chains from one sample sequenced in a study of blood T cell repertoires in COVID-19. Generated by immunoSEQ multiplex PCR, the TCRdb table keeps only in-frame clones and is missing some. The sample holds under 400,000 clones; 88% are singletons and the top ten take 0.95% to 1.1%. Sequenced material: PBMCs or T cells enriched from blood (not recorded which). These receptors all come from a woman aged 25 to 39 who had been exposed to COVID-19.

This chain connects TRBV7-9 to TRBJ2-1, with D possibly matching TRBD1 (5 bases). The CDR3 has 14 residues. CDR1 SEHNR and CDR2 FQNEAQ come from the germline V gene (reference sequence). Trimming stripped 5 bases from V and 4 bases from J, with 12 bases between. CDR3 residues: CASSVGAGYNEQFF. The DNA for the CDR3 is TGTGCCAGCAGCGTTGGGGCAGGGTACAATGAGCAGTTCTTC.

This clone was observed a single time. The CDR3 spells CASSFLGRKQPQHF. CDR3 DNA sequence: TGTGCCAGCAGTTTTCTAGGGAGGAAACAGCCCCAGCATTTT. This chain connects TRBV28 to TRBJ1-5; no definite D call. V shed 3 bases and J shed 7 bases, with 13 bases lying between them. The CDR3 has 14 amino acids. CDR1 MDHEN and CDR2 SYDVKM come from the germline V gene.

Here the CDR3 reads CASGQPGLRAFF. Here the CDR3 DNA reads TGTGCTAGTGGCCAACCTGGCCTCCGAGCTTTCTTT. The rearrangement joins TRBV12-5 to TRBJ1-1; D unclear. CDR1 and CDR2 (germline): LGHNT, FRNRAP. V lost 6 bases and J 10 bases, leaving 15 bases between the germline ends. This CDR3 contains 12 residues.

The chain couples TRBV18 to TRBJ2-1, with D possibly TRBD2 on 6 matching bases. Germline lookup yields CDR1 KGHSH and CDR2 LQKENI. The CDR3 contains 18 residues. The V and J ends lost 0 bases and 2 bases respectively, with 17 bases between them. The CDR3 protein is CASSPPTTASAAYNEQFF. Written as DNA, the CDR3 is TGTGCCAGCTCACCACCCACCACCGCTAGCGCCGCCTACAATGAGCAGTTCTTC.

The CDR3 reads CASSTPGQGAANVLTF. CDR3 coding DNA: TGTGCCAGCAGCACTCCAGGACAGGGCGCCGCCAACGTCCTGACTTTC. This chain joins TRBV7-9 and TRBJ2-6, with TRBD1 matching 8 bases. The CDR3 is 16 residues long. Trimming removed 5 bases from V and 7 bases from J; junction bases left unmatched: 10. Per the germline V gene, CDR1 is SEHNR and CDR2 is FQNEAQ (reference sequence).

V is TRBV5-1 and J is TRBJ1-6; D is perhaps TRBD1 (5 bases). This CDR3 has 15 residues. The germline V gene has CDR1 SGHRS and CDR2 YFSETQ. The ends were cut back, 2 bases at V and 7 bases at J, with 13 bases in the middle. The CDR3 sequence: CASSFQGEANSPLHF. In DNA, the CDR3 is TGCGCCAGCAGCTTTCAGGGCGAAGCCAATTCACCCCTCCACTTT.

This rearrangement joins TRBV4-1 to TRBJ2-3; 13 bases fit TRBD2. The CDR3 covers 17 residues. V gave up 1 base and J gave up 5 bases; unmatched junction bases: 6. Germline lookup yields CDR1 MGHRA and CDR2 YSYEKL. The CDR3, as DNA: TGCGCCAGCAGCCAAGCCGGACTAGCGGGAGTAAGAGATACGCAGTATTTT. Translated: CASSQAGLAGVRDTQYF.

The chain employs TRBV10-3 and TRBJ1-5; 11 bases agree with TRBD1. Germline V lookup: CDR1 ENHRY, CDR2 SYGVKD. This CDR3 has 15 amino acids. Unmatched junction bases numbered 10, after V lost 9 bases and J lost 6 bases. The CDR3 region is CAISLDRGLGQPQHF. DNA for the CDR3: TGTGCCATTTCGTTGGACAGGGGGCTAGGTCAGCCCCAGCATTTT.

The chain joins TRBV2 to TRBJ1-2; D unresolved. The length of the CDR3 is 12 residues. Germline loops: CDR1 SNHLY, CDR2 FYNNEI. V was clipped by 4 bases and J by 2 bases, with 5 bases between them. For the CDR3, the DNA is TGTGCCAGCAGTGTGCAGAACTATGGCTACACCTTC. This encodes CASSVQNYGYTF.

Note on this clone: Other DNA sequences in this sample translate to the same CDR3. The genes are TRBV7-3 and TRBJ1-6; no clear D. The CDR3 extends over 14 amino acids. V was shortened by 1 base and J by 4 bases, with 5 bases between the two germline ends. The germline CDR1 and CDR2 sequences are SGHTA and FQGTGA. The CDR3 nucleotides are TGTGCCAGCAGCTTAAGCAGTTATAATTCACCCCTCCACTTT. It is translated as CASSLSSYNSPLHF.

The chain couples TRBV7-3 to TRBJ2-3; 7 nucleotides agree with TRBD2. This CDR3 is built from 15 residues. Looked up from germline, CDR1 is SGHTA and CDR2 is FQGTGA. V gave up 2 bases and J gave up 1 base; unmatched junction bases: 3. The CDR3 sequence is CASSLYTSGTDTQYF. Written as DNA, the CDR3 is TGTGCCAGCAGCTTATACACTAGCGGCACAGATACGCAGTATTTT.

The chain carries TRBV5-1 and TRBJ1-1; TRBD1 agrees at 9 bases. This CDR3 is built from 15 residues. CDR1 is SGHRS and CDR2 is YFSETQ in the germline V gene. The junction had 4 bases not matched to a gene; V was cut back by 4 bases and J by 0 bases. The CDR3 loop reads CASSTGTGMNTEAFF. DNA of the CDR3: TGCGCCAGCAGCACGGGGACAGGGATGAACACTGAAGCTTTCTTT.

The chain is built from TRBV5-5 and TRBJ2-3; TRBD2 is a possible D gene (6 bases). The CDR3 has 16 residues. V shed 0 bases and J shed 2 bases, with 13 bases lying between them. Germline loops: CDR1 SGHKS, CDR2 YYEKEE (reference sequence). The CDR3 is CASSLVSGGLTDTQYF. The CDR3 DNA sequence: TGTGCCAGCAGCTTGGTCTCTGGGGGACTCACAGATACGCAGTATTTT.

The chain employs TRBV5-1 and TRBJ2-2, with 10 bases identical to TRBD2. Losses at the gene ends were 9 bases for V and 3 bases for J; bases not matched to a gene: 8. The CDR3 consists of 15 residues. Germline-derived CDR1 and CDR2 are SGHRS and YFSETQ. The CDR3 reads CATSLAGADTGELFF. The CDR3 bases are TGCGCCACCTCCCTAGCGGGGGCTGACACCGGGGAGCTGTTTTTT. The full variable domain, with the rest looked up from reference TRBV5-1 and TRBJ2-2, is KAGVTQTPRYLIKTRGQQVTLSCSPISGHRSVSWYQQTPGQGLQFLFEYFSETQRNKGNFPGRFSGRQFSNSRSEMNVSTLELGDSALYLCATSLAGADTGELFFGEGSRLTVL.

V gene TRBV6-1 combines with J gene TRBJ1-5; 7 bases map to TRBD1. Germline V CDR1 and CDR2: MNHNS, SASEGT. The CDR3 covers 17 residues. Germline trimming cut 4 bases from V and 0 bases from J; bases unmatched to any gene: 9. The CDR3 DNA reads TGTGCCAGCAGTGGACAGGGACTCCGTTATAGCAATCAGCCCCAGCATTTT. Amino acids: CASSGQGLRYSNQPQHF.

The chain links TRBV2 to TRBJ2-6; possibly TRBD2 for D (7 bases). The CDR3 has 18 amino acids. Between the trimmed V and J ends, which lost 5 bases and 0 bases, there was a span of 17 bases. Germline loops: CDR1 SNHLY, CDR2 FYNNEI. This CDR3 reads CASSRWEGVSSGANVLTF. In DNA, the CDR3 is TGTGCCAGCAGTCGATGGGAGGGGGTAAGCTCTGGGGCCAACGTCCTGACTTTC.

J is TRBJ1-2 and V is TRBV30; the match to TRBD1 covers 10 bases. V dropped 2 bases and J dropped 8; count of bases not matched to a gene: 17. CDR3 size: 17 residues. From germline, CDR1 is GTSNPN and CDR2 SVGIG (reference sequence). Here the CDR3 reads CAWSMRGTGDPMSGYTF. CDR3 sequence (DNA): TGTGCCTGGAGTATGCGGGGGACAGGGGATCCTATGAGCGGCTACACCTTC.